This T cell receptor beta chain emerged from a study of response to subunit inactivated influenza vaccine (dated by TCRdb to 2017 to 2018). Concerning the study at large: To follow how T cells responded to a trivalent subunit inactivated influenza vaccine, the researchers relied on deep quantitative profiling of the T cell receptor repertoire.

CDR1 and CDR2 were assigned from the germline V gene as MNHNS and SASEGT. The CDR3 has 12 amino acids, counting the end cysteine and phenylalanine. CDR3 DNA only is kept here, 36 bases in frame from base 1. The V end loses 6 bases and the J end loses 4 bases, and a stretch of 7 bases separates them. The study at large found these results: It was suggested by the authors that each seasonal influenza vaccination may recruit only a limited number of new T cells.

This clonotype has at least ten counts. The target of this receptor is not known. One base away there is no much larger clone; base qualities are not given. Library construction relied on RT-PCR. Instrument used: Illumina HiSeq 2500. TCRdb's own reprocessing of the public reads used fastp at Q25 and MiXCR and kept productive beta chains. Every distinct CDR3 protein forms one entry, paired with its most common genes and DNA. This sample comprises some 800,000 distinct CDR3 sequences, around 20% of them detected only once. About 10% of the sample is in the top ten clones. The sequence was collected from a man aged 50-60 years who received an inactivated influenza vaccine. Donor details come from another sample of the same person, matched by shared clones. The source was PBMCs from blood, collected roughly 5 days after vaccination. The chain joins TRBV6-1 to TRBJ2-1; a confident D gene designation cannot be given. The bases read TGTGCCAGCAGCCTTTTATACAATGAGCAGTTCTTC. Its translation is CASSLLYNEQFF.